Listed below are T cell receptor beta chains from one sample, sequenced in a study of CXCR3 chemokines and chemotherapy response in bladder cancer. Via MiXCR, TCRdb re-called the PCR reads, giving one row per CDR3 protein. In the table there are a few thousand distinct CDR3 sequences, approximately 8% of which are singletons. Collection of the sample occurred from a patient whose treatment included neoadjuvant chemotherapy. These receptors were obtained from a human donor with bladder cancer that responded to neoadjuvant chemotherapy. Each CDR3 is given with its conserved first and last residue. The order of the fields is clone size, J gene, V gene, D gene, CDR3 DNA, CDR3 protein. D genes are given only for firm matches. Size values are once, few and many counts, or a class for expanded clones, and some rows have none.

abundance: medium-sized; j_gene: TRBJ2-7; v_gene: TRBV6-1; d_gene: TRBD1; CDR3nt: TGTGCCAGCAGGAGGGGGCAGGGCCTCGACGAGCAGTACTTC; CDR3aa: CASRRGQGLDEQYF
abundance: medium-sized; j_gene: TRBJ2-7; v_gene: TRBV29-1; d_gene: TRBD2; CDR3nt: TGCAGCGTTGTGTTGCTAGCGGGAGGGCCCCGCTACGAGCAGTACTTC; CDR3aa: CSVVLLAGGPRYEQYF
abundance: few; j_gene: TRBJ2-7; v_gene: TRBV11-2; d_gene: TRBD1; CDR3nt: TGTGCCAGCAGCTTGGCCGGGACAGGGGCCTACGAGCAGTACTTC; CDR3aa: CASSLAGTGAYEQYF
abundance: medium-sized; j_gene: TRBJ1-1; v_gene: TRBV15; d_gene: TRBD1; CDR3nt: TGTGCCACCCGGAAACAGGGGGCGGCTGAAGCTTTCTTT; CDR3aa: CATRKQGAAEAFF
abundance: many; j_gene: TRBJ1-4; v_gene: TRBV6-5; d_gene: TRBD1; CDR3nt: TGTGCCAGCAGCCCCGGGACAGGGAGCGAAAAACTGTTTTTT; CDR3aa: CASSPGTGSEKLFF
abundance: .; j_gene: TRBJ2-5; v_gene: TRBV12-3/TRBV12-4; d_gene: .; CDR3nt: TGTGCCAGCAGTTTATCCACGCGTCGTGGGACCCAGTACTTC; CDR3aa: CASSLSTRRGTQYF
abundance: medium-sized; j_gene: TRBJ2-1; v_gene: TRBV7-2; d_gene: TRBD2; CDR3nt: TGTGCCAGCAGCCACGGGACTAGATTCGTCAATGAGCAGTTCTTC; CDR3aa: CASSHGTRFVNEQFF
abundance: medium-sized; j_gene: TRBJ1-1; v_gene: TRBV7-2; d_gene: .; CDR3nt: TGTGCCAGCAGACGCACAAGGAACACTGAAGCTTTCTTT; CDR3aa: CASRRTRNTEAFF
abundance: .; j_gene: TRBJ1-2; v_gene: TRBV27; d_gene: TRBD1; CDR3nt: TGTGCCAGCTCTCCGGGCAGGGGGCGAGGTAACTATGGCTACACCTTC; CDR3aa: CASSPGRGRGNYGYTF
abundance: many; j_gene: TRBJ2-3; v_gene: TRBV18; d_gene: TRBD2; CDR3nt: TGTGCCAGCTCACCACAACGCGGGAGAGGAGATACGCAGTATTTT; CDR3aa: CASSPQRGRGDTQYF
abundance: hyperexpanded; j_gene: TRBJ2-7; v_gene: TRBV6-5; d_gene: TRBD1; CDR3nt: TGTGCCAGCAGTTACGAGGCAGGGGGCGGGTACGAGCAGTACTTC; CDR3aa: CASSYEAGGGYEQYF
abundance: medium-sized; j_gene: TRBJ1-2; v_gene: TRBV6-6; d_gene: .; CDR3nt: TGTGCCAGCAGCCTCCCGACGTGGGACTATGGCTACACCTTC; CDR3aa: CASSLPTWDYGYTF
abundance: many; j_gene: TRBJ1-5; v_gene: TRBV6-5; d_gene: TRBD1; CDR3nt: TGTGCCAGCAGCCGACAGGGGTTCCTTAGCAATCAGCCCCAGCATTTT; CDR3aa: CASSRQGFLSNQPQHF
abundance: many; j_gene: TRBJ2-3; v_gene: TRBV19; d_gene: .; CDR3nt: TGTGCCAGTAAGTCGCTAGACACAGATACGCAGTATTTT; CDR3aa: CASKSLDTDTQYF
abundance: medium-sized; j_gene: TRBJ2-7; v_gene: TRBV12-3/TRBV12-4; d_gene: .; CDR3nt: TGTGCCAGCAGTCAGGCGGGGAGTTACGAGCAGTACTTC; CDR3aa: CASSQAGSYEQYF
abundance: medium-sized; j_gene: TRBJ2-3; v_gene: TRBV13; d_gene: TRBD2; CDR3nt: TGTGCCAGCCATGTCAGGACTAGCGGGAGAGGACAGGGCACAGATACGCAGTATTTT; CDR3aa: CASHVRTSGRGQGTDTQYF
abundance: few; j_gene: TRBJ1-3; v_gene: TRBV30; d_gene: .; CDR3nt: TGTGCCTGGAGTGTGGGGAATTCGGGAAACACCATATATTTT; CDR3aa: CAWSVGNSGNTIYF
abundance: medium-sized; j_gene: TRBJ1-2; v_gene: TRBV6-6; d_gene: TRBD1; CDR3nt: TGTGCCAGCAGTAAACAGGGGAGTTATGGCTACACCTTC; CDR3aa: CASSKQGSYGYTF
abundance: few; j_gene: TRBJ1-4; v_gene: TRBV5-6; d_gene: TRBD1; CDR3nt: TGTGCCAGCAGCCTCGGGACAGGAGTAAATGAAAAACTGTTTTTT; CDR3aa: CASSLGTGVNEKLFF
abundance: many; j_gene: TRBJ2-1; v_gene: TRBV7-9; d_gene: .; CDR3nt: TGTGCCAGCAGCTTACCCGGGTCCAATGAGCAGTTCTTC; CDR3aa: CASSLPGSNEQFF
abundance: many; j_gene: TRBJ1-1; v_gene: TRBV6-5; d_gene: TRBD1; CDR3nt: TGTGCCAGCAGCGCGGACAGGCTGAACACTGAAGCTTTCTTT; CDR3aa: CASSADRLNTEAFF
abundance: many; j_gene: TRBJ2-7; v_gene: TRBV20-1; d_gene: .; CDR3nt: TGCAGTGCTAGAGATCCACGGGCCTACGAGCAGTACTTC; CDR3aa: CSARDPRAYEQYF
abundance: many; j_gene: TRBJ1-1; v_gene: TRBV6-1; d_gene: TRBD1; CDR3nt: TGTGCCAGCAGTGAAGGGACAGGGGGCGGCACTGAAGCTTTCTTT; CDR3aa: CASSEGTGGGTEAFF
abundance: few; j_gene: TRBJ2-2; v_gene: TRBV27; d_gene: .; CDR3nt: TGTGCCAGCAGTTCCGACACCGGGGAGCTGTTTTTT; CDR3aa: CASSSDTGELFF
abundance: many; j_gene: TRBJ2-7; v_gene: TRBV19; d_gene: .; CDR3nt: TGTGCCAGTAGTAACCTCTACGAGCAGTACTTC; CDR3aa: CASSNLYEQYF
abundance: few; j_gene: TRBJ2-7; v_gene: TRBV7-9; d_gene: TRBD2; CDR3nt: TGTGCCAGCAGCATCCCGGGACTAGCGCCGGACGAGCAGTACTTC; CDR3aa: CASSIPGLAPDEQYF
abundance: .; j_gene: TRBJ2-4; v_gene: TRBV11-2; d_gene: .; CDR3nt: TGTGCCAGCAGCTTTGGACGTCCTACTAGACCAGTGGCCAAAAACATTCAGTACTTC; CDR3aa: CASSFGRPTRPVAKNIQYF
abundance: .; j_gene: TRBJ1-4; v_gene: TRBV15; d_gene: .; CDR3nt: TGTGCCACCAGCAGAGATCTGGTCGTCGGGAGGGAAAAACTGTTTTTT; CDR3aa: CATSRDLVVGREKLFF
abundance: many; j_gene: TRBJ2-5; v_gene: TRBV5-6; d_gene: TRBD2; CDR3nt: TGTGCCAGCAGCTTGGGGGGACTAGCAGGAGAGACCCAGTACTTC; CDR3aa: CASSLGGLAGETQYF
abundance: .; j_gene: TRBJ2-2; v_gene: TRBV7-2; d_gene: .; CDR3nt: TGTGCCAGCAGCTCCCCCTGGGTGAACACCGGGGAGCTGTTTTTT; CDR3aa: CASSSPWVNTGELFF
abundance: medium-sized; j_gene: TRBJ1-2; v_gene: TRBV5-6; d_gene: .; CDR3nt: TGTGCCAGCAGCTTGGGCGGGGACTACTATGGCTACACCTTC; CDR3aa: CASSLGGDYYGYTF
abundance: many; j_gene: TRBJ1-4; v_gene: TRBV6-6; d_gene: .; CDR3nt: TGTGCCAGCAGTTACTTGGGAGGAACTAATGAAAAACTGTTTTTT; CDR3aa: CASSYLGGTNEKLFF
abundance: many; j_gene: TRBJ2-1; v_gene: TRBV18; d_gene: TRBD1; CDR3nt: TGTGCCAGCTCACGAGCCAAGACAGGGGAGGTTGAGCAGTTCTTC; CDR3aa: CASSRAKTGEVEQFF
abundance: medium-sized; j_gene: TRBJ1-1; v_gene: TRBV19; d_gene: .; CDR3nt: TGTGCCAGTAGTAAGACAGTACTGAACACTGAAGCTTTCTTT; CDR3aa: CASSKTVLNTEAFF
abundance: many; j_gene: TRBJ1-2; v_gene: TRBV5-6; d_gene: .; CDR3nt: TGTGCCAGCAGCCCCCCCCGAGGGAACTATGGCTACACCTTC; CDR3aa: CASSPPRGNYGYTF
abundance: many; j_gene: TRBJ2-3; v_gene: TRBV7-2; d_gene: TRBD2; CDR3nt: TGTGCCAGCAGCTTTACTAGCGGGAGGGCAGATACGCAGTATTTT; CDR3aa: CASSFTSGRADTQYF
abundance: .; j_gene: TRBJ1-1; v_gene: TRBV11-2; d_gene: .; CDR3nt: TGTGCCAGCAGCCCCGGGAGGAACACTGAAGCTTTCTTT; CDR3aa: CASSPGRNTEAFF
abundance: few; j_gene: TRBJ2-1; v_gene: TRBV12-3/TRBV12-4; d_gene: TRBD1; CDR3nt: TGTGCCAGCAGTTTAAGACAGGGCGGAGGCGATGAGCAGTTCTTC; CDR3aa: CASSLRQGGGDEQFF
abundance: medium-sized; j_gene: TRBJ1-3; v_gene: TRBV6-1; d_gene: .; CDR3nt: TGTGCCAGCAGGGAGTCCTCTGGAAACACCATATATTTT; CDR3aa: CASRESSGNTIYF
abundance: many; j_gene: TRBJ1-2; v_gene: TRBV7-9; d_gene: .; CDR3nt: TGTGCCAGCAGCTTAGGTGGTGAGAGCTATGGCTACACCTTC; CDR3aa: CASSLGGESYGYTF
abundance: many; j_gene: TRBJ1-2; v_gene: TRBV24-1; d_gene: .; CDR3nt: TGTGCCACCAGTGAGGCCACCTATGGCTACACCTTC; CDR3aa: CATSEATYGYTF
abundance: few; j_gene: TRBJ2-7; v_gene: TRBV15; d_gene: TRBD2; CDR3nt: TGTGCCACCAGCAGAGAACTAGCGGCTCGGGCCTACGAGCAGTACTTC; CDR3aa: CATSRELAARAYEQYF
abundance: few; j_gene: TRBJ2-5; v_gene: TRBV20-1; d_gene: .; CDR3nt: TGCAGTGCTAGATCGATGAGGACAGTTCGAGAGACCCAGTACTTC; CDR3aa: CSARSMRTVRETQYF
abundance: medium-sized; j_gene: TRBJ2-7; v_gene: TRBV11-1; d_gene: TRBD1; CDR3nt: TGTGCCAGCAGCCGGGGACAGGGGGTATACGAGCAGTACTTC; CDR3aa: CASSRGQGVYEQYF
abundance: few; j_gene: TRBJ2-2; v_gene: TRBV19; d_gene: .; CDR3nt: TGTGCCAGTAGACCTCTGTACACCGGGGAGCTGTTTTTT; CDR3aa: CASRPLYTGELFF
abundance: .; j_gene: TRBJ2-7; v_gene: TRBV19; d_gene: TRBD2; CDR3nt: TGTGCCAGTAGAAAGGGCCTAGCGGCCCCCTACGAGCAGTACTTC; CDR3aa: CASRKGLAAPYEQYF
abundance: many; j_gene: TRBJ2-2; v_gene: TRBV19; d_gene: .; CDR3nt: TGTGCCAGTAGTACCCCCGGGGGCACCGGGGAGCTGTTTTTT; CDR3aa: CASSTPGGTGELFF
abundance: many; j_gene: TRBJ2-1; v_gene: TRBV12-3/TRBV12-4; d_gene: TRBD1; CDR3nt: TGTGCCAGCAGGCTTATTATGGACAGGGGGCGGCAGTTCTTC; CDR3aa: CASRLIMDRGRQFF
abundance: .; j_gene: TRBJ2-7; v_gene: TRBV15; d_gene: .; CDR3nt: TGTGCCACCAGCAGGATTGAGGGGGACGAGCAGTACTTC; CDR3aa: CATSRIEGDEQYF
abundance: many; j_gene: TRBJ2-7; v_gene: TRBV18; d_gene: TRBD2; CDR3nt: TGTGCCAGCTCATTACCCAGGACTAGCGGGCTGTACGAGCAGTACTTC; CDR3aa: CASSLPRTSGLYEQYF
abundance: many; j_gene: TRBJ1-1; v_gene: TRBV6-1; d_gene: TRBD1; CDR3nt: TGTGCCAGCAGTAAACAGGGGCCTACATCTAACACTGAAGCTTTCTTT; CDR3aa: CASSKQGPTSNTEAFF
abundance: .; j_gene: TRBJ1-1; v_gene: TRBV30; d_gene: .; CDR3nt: TGTGCCTGGAGGAGGGCGGGAGAAGCTTTCTTT; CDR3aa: CAWRRAGEAFF
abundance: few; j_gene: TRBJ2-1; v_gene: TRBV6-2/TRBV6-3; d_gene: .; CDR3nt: TGTGCCAGCAGCACTTCGCTATACAATGAGCAGTTCTTC; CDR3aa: CASSTSLYNEQFF